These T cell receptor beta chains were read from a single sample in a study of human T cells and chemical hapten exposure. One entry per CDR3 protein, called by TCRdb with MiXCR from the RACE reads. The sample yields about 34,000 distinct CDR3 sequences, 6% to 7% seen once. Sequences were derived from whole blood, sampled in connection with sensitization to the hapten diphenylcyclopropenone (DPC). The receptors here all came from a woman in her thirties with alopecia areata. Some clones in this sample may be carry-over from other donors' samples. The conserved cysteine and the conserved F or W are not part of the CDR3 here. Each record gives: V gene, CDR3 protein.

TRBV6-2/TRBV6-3	ASRRGGGQETQY
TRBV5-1	ASSGTGADTQY
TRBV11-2	ATGVVMNTEAF
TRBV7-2	ASSLDSGGTNEQY
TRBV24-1	ATSGLLAEETQY
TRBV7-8	ASSHGWGFEENQPQH
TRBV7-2	ASSSQGNTEAF
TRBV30	AWSGWGADTQY
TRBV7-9	ASGEGGGTGELF
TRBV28	ASRAGTQPQH
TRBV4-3	ASSQDLQGLGRQPQH
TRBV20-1	SARSIRDLPYEQY
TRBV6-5	ASSYVSKGMMTEAF
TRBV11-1	ASSGQQAPQF
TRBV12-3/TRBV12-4	ASSPGMNTEAF
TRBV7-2	ASSLLGQGAWNSVNTEAF
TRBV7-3	ASSRGDRDTQY
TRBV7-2	ASSLALAGGFADTQY
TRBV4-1	ASSQVAGQPQH
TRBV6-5	ASSRDLVGSTGELF
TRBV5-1	ASSVTGTSYEQY